What follows describes a single TCR beta chain. Produced via immunoSEQ multiplex PCR; TCRdb's table is partial and in-frame only. The sample holds 20,000 to 25,000 clones, approximately 86% seen once. The CDR3 spans 11 residues. Germline V gene lookup returns CDR1 SQVTM and CDR2 ANQGSEA. Trimming shortened V by 4 bases and J by 3 bases, and 7 bases separated the two germline ends. This specimen belongs to a study of T cell changes during pregnancy in multiple sclerosis. This specimen consisted of CD4+ T cells from peripheral blood mononuclear cells, obtained in the first trimester of pregnancy. This chain uses TRBV29-1 with TRBJ2-7; perhaps TRBD1 as D (5 bases). The source of this sequence is a female donor in good health, enrolled as a control in a pregnancy study. Here the CDR3 reads CSVVQVYEQYF. The CDR3 DNA reads as TGCAGCGTTGTACAGGTCTACGAGCAGTACTTC.